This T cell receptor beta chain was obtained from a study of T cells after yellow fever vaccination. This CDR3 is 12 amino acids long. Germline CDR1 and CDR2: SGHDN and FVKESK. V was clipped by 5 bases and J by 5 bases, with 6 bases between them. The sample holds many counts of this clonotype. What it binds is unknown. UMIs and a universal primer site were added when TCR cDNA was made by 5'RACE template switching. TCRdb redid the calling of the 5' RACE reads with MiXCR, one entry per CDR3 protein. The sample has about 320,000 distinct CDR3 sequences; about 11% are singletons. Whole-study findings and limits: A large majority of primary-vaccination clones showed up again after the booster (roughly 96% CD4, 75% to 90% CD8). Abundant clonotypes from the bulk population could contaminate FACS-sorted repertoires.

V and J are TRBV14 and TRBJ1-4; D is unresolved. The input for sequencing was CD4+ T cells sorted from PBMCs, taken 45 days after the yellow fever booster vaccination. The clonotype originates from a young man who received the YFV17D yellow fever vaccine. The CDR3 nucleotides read TGTGCCAGCAGCTTCGGGAATGAAAAACTGTTTTTT. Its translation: CASSFGNEKLFF.